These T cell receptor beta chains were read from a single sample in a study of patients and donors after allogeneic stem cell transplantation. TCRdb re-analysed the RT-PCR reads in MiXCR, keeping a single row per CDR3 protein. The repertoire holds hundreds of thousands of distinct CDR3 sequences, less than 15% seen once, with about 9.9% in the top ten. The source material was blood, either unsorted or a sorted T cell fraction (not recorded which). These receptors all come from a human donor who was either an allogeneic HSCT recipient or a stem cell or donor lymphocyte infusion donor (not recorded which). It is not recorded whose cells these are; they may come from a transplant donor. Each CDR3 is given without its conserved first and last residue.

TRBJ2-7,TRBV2,ASASGRPYEQY
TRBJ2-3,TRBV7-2,ASSLDGTTTDTQY
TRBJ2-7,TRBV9,ASSPLGGISGEQY
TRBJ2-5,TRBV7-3,ASSLGLGGTQY
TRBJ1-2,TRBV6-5,ASSSGQGRRYGYT
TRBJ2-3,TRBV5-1,ASSLRYRASGGTDTQY
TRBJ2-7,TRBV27,ASRPPGTSDSYEQY
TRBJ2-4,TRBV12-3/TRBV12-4,ASSPGTASPKNIQY
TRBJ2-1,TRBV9,ASSAILAGGPYNEQF
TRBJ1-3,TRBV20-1,SARGRAGNTIY
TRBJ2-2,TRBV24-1,ATSQGPVNTGELF
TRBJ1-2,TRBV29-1,SVTGTGSGYT
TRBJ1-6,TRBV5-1,ASSLGATARGSPLH
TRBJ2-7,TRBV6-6,ASSRGQPDEQY
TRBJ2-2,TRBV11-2,ASSLEASGTGELF
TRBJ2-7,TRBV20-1,SASPDSTYEQY
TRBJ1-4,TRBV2,ASSEFEKLF
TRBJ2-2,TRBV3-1,ASSHDDGYTGELF
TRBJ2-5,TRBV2,ASSASRTGSATQY
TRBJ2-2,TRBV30,AWKDRIDGELF
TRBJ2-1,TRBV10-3,AISGVLAGTSDEQF
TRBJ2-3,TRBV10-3,AIREFSTDTQY
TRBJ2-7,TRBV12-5,ASGLVGGAWLAGSYEQY